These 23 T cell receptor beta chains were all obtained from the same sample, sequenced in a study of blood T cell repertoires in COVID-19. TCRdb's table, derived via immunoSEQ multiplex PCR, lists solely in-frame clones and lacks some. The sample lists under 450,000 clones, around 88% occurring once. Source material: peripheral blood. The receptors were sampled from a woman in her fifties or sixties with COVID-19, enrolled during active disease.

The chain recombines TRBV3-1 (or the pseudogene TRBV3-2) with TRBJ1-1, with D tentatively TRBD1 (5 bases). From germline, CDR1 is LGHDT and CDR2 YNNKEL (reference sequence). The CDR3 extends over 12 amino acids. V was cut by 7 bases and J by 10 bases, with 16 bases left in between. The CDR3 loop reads CASNNLRGIAFF. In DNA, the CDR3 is TGTGCCAGCAACAACCTACGGGGGATAGCTTTCTTT.

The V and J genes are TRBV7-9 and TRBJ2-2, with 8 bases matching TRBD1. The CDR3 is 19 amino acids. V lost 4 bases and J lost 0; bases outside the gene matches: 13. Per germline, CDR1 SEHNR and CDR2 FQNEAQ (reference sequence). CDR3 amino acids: CASSSAGTGHTTNTGELFF. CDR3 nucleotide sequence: TGTGCCAGCAGCTCAGCTGGGACAGGCCATACTACGAACACCGGGGAGCTGTTTTTT. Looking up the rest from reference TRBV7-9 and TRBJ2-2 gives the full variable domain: DTGVSQNPRHKITKRGQNVTFRCDPISEHNRLYWYRQTLGQGPEFLTYFQNEAQLEKSRLLSDRFSAERPKGSFSTLEIQRTEQGDSAMYLCASSSAGTGHTTNTGELFFGEGSRLTVL.

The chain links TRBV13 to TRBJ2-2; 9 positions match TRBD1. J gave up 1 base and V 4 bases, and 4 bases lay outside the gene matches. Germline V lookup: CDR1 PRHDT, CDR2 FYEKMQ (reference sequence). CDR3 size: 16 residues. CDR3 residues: CASSSPGQGNTGELFF. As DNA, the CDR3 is TGTGCCAGCAGCTCCCCGGGACAGGGGAACACCGGGGAGCTGTTTTTT.

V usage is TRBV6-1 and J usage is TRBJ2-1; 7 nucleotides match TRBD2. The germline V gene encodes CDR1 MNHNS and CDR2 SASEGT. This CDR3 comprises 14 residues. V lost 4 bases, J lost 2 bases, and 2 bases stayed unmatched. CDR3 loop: CASSGAGAYNEQFF. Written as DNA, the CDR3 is TGTGCCAGCAGTGGGGCGGGGGCCTACAATGAGCAGTTCTTC.

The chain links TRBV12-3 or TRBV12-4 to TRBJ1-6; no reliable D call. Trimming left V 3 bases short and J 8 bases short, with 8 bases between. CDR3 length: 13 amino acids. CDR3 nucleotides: TGTGCCAGCAGTTTCGGGAGGTATTCACCCCTCCACTTT. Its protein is CASSFGRYSPLHF.

CDR3: CASSLVAGETDTQYF. CDR3 nucleotide sequence: TGTGCCAGCAGCTTAGTGGCGGGGGAAACAGATACGCAGTATTTT. V gene TRBV7-8 combines with J gene TRBJ2-3; 7 bases agree with TRBD2. V was pared by 1 base and J by 3 bases, with 4 bases of the junction left unmatched. The CDR3 sequence is 15 residues long. Germline V lookup: CDR1 SGHVS, CDR2 FQNEAQ.

CDR3 loop: CASSTDRANTEAFF. For the CDR3, the DNA is TGTGCCAGCAGTACCGACAGGGCGAACACTGAAGCTTTCTTT. The gene calls are TRBV6-5 and TRBJ1-1, with 7 bases fitting TRBD1. The CDR3 is 14 residues long. The germline CDR1 and CDR2 sequences are MNHEY and SVGAGI. The V and J ends lost 5 bases and 1 base, in that order; junction bases with no gene match: 4.

CDR3 nucleotide sequence: TGTGCCAGCAGTGAACCAATCAGGGGATTAAAAACCTACGAGCAGTACTTC. It translates to CASSEPIRGLKTYEQYF. The chain uses TRBV6-1 and TRBJ2-7, with D possibly TRBD1 on 6 matching bases. Germline CDR1 and CDR2: MNHNS and SASEGT. CDR3 length equals 17 residues. Trimming removed 2 bases from V and 2 bases from J, with 19 bases in between.

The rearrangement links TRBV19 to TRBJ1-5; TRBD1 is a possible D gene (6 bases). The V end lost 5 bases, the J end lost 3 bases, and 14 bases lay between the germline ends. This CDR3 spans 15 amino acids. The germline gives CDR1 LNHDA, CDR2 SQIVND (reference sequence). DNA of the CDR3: TGTGCCAGTAGTTTCGGACAGATTAACAATCAGCCCCAGCATTTT. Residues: CASSFGQINNQPQHF. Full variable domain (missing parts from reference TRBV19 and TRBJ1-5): DGGITQSPKYLFRKEGQNVTLSCEQNLNHDAMYWYRQDPGQGLRLIYYSQIVNDFQKGDIAEGYSVSREKKESFPLTVTSAQKNPTAFYLCASSFGQINNQPQHFGDGTRLSIL.

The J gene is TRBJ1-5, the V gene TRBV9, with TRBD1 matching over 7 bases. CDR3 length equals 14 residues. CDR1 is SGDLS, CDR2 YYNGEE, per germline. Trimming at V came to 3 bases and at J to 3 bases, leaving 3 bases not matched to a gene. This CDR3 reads CASSAGQFNQPQHF. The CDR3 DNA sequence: TGTGCCAGCAGCGCGGGACAGTTCAATCAGCCCCAGCATTTT.

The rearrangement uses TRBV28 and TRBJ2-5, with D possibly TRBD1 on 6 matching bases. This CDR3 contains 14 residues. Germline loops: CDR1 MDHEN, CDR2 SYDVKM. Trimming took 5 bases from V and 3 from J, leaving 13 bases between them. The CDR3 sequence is CASSPQGSKETQYF. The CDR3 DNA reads TGTGCCAGCAGTCCACAGGGTAGTAAAGAGACCCAGTACTTC.

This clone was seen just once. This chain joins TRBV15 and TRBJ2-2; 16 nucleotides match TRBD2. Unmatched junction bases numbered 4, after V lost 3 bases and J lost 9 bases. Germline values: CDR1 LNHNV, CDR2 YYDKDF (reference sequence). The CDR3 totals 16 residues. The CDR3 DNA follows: TGTGCCACCAGCAGGGGGACTAGCGGGGGGGCCCGGGAGCTGTTTTTT. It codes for CATSRGTSGGARELFF.

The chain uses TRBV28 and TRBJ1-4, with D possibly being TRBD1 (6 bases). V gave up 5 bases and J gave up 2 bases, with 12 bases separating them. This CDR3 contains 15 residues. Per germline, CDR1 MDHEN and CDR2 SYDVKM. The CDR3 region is CASSEDTGTNEKLFF. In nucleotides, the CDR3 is TGTGCCAGCAGTGAGGATACAGGGACTAATGAAAAACTGTTTTTT.

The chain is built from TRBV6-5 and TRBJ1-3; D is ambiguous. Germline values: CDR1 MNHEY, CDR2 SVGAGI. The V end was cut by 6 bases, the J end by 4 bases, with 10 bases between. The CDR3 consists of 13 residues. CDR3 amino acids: CASRRTVGNTIYF. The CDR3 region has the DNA TGTGCCAGCAGGAGGACTGTCGGAAACACCATATATTTT.

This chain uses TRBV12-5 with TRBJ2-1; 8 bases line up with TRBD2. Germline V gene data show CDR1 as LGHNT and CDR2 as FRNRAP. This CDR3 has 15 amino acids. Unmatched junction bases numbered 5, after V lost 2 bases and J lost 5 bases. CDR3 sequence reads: CASGLPRGGNNEQFF. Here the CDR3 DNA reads TGTGCTAGTGGTTTGCCCCGCGGGGGGAACAATGAGCAGTTCTTC.

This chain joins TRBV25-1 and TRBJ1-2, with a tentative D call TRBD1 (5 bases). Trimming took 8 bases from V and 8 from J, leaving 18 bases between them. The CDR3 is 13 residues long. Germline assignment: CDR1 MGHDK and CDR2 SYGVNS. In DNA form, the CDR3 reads TGTGCCAGCCGAGGTTCGAACGCAGGGGGCTACACCTTC. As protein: CASRGSNAGGYTF.

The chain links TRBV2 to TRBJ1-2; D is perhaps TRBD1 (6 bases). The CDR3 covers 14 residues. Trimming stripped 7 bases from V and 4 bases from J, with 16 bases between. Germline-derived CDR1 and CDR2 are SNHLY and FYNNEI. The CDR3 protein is CASILEEGGYGYTF. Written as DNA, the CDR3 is TGTGCCAGCATTCTGGAGGAAGGGGGCTATGGCTACACCTTC.

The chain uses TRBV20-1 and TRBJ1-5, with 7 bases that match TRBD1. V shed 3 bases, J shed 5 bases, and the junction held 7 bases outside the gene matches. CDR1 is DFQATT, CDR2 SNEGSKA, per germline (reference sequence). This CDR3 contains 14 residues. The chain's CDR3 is CSASTGQPYQPQHF. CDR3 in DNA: TGCAGTGCTAGTACGGGACAGCCTTATCAGCCCCAGCATTTT.

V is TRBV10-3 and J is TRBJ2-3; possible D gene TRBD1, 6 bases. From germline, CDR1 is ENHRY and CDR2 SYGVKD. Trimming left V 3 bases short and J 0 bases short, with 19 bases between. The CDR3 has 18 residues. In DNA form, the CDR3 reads TGTGCCATCAGTGAAGGCCCAGGGGCGGCCATTAGCACAGATACGCAGTATTTT. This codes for CAISEGPGAAISTDTQYF.

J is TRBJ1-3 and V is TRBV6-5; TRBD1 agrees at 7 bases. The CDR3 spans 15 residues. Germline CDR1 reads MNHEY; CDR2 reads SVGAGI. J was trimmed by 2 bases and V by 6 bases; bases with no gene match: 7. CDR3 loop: CASRDTGAPGNTIYF. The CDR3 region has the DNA TGTGCCAGCAGGGACACAGGGGCCCCTGGAAACACCATATATTTT.

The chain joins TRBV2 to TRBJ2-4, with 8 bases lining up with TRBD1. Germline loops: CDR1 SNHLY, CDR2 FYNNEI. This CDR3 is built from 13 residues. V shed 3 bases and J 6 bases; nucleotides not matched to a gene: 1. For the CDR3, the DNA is TGTGCCAGCAGTGATACAGGGGGAAACATTCAGTACTTC. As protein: CASSDTGGNIQYF.

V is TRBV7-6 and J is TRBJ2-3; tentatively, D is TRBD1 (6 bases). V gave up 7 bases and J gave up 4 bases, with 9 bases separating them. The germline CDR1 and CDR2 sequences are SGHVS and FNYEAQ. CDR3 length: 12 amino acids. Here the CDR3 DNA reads TGTGCCAGCACTACAGGGTCAGATACGCAGTATTTT. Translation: CASTTGSDTQYF.

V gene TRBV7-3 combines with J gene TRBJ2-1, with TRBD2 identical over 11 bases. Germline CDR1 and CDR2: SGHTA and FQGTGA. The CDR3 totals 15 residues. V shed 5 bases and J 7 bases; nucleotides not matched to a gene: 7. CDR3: CASSDSGGAGNEQFF. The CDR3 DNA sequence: TGTGCCAGCAGCGATAGCGGGGGGGCCGGTAATGAGCAGTTCTTC.